This entry describes one TCR beta chain. Only in-frame clones appear in the TCRdb table, and some are missing; sequencing was by immunoSEQ multiplex PCR. The repertoire holds a few hundred thousand clones, with 80% to 90% as singletons. All enrollees were roughly 18 to 90 years old and from about 25 US areas. Cohort 3 donors counted as recovered after two negative PCRs, clearance, or resolved symptoms. The entry originates in a study of blood T cell repertoires in COVID-19. About the study: The United States, Italy and Spain were the sources of the acute and convalescent COVID-19 samples. From T cells, B-cell-depleted T cells, or PBMCs came the material, which was cDNA or gDNA.

Germline CDR1 is MDHEN and CDR2 is SYDVKM. This CDR3 has 15 amino acids. The ends lost 5 bases at V and 3 bases at J; junction bases unmatched: 5. Source material: PBMCs or T cells enriched from blood (not recorded which). V and J are TRBV28 and TRBJ2-2; 8 bases match TRBD1. The sequence was collected from a woman between 45 and 60 years old who had recovered from COVID-19. The CDR3 DNA reads TGTGCCAGCAGTCCACAGGGGGTCCACACCGGGGAGCTGTTTTTT. This sequence encodes CASSPQGVHTGELFF. Variable domain in full (rest from reference TRBV28 and TRBJ2-2): DVKVTQSSRYLVKRTGEKVFLECVQDMDHENMFWYRQDPGLGLRLIYFSYDVKMKEKGDIPEGYSVSREKKERFSLILESASTNQTSMYLCASSPQGVHTGELFFGEGSRLTVL.